The TCR beta chain under discussion was sequenced for a study of cytomegalovirus exposure and HLA in healthy donors. Germline lookup yields CDR1 SNHLY and CDR2 FYNNEI. The CDR3 has 14 residues. The ends were cut back, 2 bases at V and 1 base at J, with 8 bases in the middle. Measured with immunoSEQ multiplex PCR; TCRdb has only the in-frame clones, and not every one. Here the sample spans around 250,000 clones, roughly 89% being singletons. The TCR comes from a woman aged 18-29 years in good health and CMV-seronegative. The sample comprised PBMCs. The chain employs TRBV2 and TRBJ1-2; D is possibly TRBD1 (5 bases). The CDR3 sequence is CASSEQDINYGYTF. CDR3 coding DNA: TGTGCCAGCAGTGAACAGGACATTAACTATGGCTACACCTTC.